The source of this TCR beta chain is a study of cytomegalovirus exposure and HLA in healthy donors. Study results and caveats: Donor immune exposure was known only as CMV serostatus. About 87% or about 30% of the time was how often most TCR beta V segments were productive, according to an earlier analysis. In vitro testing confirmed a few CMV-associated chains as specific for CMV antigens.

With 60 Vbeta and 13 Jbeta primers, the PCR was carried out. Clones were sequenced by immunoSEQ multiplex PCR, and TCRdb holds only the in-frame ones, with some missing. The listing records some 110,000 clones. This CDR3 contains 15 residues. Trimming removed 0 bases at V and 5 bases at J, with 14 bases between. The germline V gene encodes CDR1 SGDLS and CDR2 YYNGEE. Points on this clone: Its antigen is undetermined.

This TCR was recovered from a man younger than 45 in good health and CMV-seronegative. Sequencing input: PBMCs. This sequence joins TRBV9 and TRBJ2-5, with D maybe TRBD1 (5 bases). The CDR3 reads CASSVGGSTGETQYF. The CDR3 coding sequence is TGTGCCAGCAGCGTAGGGGGCAGCACCGGGGAGACCCAGTACTTC.